This T cell receptor (beta chain) was observed in a study of OX40 agonist ivuxolimab in advanced cancers. Overall study context: Dose-escalation subjects each had hepatocellular carcinoma, melanoma, renal cell or head and neck cancer. Three patients responded partially, comprising one with hepatocellular carcinoma and two with cutaneous melanoma. Study-wide points: Low levels of normalized T-cell clonal expansion also appeared in some nonresponders.

Profiled with immunoSEQ multiplex PCR; TCRdb holds only in-frame clones, not every one. Of some 40,000 clones in the sample, over 60% were seen once. On this clone itself: What it binds is not known.

Patients who had autoimmune disease history or got systemic immunosuppression were left out. V lost 6 bases to trimming and J lost 3 bases; unmatched junction nucleotides: 3. Germline CDR1 is ENHRY and CDR2 is SYGVKD. This CDR3 comprises 14 residues. This receptor was taken from an adult with an advanced solid tumor such as melanoma, head and neck, liver or kidney cancer. This rearrangement joins TRBV10-3 to TRBJ1-5; 9 bases align to TRBD1. This sample comprised CD4+ or CD8+ T cells sorted from blood, obtained in a trial of the OX40 agonist ivuxolimab. This chain's CDR3 is CAISGTGNNQPQHF. The CDR3 DNA is TGTGCCATCAGCGGGACAGGGAACAATCAGCCCCAGCATTTT.